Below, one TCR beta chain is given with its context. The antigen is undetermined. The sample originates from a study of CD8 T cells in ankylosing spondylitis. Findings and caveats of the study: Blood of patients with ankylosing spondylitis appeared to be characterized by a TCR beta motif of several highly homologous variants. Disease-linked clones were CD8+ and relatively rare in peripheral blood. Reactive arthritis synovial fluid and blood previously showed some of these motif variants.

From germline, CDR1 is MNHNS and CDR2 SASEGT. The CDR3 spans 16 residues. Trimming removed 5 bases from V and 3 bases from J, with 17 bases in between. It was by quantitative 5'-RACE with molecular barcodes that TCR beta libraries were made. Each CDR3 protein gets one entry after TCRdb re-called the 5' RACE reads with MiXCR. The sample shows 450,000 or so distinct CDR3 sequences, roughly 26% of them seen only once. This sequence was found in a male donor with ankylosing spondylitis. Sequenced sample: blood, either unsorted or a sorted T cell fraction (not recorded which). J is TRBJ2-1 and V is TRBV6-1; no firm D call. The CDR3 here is CASSRVGRIYYNEQFF. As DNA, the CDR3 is TGTGCCAGCAGTCGTGTTGGCCGAATTTACTACAATGAGCAGTTCTTC.